This T cell receptor (beta chain) was profiled in a study of OX40 agonist ivuxolimab in advanced cancers. The method was immunoSEQ multiplex PCR; TCRdb's version includes in-frame clones alone and lacks a portion of them. The table records about 140,000 clones, 85% to 95% of them present only once. This clone has only a few counts. What it recognizes is unknown. General study findings and limits: Compared with CD4+, CD8+ T cells on average had more expanded clones.

Peripheral blood came from all dose cohorts at three timepoints. Germline values: CDR1 SGHTS, CDR2 YDEGEE. The CDR3 sequence is 15 residues long. The V and J ends lost 3 bases and 5 bases respectively, with 17 bases between them. The receptor was derived from an adult with an advanced solid tumor such as melanoma, head and neck, liver or kidney cancer. This material consisted of CD4+ or CD8+ T cells sorted from blood, taken in a trial of the OX40 agonist ivuxolimab. The gene calls are TRBV5-8 and TRBJ1-2; D is possibly TRBD1 (5 bases). The CDR3, as DNA: TGTGCCAGCAGCTGGAACAGGAGTCCAGGATATGGCTACACCTTC. Translated: CASSWNRSPGYGYTF.